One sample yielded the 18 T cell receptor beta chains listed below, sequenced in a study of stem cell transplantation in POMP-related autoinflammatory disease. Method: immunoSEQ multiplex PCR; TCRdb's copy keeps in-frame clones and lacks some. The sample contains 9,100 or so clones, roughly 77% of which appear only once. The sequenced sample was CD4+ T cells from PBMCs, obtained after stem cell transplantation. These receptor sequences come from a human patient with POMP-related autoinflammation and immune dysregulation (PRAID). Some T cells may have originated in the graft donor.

The CDR3 DNA sequence: TGCAGTGCTAGTCTCGGGGGCACGGAAAAACTGTTTTTT. Its translation: CSASLGGTEKLFF. This chain uses TRBV20-1 with TRBJ1-4; D is perhaps TRBD1 (6 bases). This CDR3 contains 13 residues. V lost 3 bases to trimming and J lost 8 bases, with 13 bases between them. CDR1 and CDR2 (germline): DFQATT, SNEGSKA (reference sequence).

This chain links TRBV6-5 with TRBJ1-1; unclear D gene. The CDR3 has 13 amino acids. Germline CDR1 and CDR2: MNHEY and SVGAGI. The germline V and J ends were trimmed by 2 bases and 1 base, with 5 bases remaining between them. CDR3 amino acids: CASSYGENTEAFF. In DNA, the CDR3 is TGTGCCAGCAGTTACGGGGAGAACACTGAAGCTTTCTTT.

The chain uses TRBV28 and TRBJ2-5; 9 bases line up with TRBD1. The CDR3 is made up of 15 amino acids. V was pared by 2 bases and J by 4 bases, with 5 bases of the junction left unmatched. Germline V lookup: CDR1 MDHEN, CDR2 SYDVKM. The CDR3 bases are TGTGCCAGCAGTTTACCGACAGGGGGTTTAGAGACCCAGTACTTC. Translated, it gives CASSLPTGGLETQYF.

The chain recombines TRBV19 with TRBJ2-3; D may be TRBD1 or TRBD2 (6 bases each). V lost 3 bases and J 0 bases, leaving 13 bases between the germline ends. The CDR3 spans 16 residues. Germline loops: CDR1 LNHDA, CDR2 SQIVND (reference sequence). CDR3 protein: CASSIRGPDSTDTQYF. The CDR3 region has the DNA TGTGCCAGTAGTATTCGGGGGCCTGATAGCACAGATACGCAGTATTTT.

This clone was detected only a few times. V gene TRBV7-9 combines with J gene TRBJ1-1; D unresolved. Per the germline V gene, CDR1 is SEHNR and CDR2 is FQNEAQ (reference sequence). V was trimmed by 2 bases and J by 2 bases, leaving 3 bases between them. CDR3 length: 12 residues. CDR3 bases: TGTGCCAGCAGCTTAACAAACACTGAAGCTTTCTTT. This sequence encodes CASSLTNTEAFF.

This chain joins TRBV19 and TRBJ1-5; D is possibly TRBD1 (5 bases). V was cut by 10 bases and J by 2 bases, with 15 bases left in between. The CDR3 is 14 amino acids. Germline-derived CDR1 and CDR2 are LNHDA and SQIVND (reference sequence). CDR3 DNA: TGTGCCACGGGACGGACGTGGGGCAATCAGCCCCAGCATTTT. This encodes CATGRTWGNQPQHF.

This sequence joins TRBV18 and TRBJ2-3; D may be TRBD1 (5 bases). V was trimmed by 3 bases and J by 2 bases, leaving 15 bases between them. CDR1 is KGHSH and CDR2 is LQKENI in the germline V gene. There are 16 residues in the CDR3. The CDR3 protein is CASSPIDSDHTDTQYF. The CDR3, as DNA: TGTGCCAGCTCACCGATCGACAGCGACCACACAGATACGCAGTATTTT.

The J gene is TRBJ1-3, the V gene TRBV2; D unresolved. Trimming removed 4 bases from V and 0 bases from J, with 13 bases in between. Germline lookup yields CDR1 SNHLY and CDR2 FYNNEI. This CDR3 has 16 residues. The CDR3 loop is CASSVPRLSSGNTIYF. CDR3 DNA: TGTGCCAGCAGTGTTCCGCGGTTGAGCTCTGGAAACACCATATATTTT.

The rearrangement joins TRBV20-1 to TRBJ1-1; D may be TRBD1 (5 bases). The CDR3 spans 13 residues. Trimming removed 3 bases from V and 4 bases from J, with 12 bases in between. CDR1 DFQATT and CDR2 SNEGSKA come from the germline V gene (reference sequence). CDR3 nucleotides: TGCAGTGCTAGTCGCGCCGGGGGCACTGAAGCTTTCTTT. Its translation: CSASRAGGTEAFF.

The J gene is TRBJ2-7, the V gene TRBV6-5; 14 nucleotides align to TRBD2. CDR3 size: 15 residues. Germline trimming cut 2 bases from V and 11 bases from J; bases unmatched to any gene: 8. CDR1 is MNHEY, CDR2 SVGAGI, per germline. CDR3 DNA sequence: TGTGCCAGCAGTTACGGGCGGGGACTAGCGGGGGAAGAGTACTTC. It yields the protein CASSYGRGLAGEEYF.

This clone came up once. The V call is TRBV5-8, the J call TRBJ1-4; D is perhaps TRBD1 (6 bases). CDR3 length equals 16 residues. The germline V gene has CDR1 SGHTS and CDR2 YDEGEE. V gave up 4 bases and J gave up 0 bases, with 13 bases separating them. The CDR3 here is CASSTGLGPTNEKLFF. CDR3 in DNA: TGTGCCAGCAGCACAGGGTTGGGACCAACTAATGAAAAACTGTTTTTT.

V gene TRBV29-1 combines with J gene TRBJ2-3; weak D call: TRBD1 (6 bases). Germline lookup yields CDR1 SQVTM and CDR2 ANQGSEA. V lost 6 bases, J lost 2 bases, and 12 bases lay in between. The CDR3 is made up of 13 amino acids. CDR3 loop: CSVAGQNTDTQYF. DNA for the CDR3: TGCAGCGTCGCCGGACAGAACACAGATACGCAGTATTTT.

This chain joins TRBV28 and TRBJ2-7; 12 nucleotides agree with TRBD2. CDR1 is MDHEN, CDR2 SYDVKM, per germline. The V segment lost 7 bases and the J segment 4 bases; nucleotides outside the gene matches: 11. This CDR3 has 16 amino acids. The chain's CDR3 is CASTSGRANFRYEQYF. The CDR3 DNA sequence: TGTGCCAGCACTAGCGGGAGGGCAAACTTTCGATACGAGCAGTACTTC.

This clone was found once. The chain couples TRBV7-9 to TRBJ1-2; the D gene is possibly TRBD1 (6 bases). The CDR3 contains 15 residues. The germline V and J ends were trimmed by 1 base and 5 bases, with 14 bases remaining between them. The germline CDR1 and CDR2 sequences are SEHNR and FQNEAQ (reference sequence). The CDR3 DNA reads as TGTGCCAGCAGCTTAGGGAATACGGACAGTTATGGCTACACCTTC. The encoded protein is CASSLGNTDSYGYTF.

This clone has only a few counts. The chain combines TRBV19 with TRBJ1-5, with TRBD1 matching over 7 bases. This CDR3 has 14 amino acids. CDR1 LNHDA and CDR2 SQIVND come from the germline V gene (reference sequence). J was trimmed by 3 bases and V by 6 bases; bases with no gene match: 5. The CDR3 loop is CASRQGQNNQPQHF. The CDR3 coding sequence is TGTGCCAGTAGGCAGGGACAGAACAATCAGCCCCAGCATTTT.

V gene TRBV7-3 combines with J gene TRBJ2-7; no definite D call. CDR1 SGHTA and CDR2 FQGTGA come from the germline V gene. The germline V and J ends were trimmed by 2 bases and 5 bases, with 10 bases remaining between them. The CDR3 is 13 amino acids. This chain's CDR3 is CASSLLPDDEQYF. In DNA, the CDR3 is TGTGCCAGCAGCTTATTACCGGACGACGAGCAGTACTTC.

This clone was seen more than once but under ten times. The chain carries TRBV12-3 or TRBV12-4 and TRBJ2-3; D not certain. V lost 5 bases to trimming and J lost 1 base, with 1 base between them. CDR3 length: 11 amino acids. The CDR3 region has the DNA TGTGCCAGCAGTCGCACAGATACGCAGTATTTT. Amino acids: CASSRTDTQYF.

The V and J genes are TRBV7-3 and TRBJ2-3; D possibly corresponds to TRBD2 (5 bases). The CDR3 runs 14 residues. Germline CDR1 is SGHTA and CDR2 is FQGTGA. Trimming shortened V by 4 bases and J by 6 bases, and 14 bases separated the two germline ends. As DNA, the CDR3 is TGTGCCAGCAGCTCCCCTCCTTTAGCGGATACGCAGTATTTT. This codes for CASSSPPLADTQYF.